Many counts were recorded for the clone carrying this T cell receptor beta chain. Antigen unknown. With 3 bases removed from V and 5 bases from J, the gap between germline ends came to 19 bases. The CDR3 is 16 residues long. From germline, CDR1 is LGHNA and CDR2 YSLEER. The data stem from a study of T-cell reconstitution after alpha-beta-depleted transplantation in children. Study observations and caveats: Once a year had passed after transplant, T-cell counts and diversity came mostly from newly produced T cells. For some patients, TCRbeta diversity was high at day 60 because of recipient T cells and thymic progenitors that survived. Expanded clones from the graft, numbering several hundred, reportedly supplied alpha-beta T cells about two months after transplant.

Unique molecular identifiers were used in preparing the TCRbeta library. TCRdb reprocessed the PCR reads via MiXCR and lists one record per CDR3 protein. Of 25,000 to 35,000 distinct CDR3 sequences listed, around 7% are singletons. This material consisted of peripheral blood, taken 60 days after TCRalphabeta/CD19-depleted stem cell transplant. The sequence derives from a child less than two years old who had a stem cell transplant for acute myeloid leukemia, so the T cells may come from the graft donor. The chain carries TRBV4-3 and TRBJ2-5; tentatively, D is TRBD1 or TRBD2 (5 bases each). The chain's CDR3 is CASSQATGLYGETQYF. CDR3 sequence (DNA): TGCGCCAGCAGCCAGGCTACAGGACTTTACGGGGAGACCCAGTACTTC.